The subject of this entry is one T cell receptor (beta chain). What it binds is not known. Measured with immunoSEQ multiplex PCR; TCRdb has only the in-frame clones, and not every one. The sample records tens of thousands of clones, 70% to 85% being singletons. Resections took place in Japan or China from the mid-2010s to the late 2010s. This entry is derived from a study of immune evolution from preneoplasia to lung adenocarcinoma. Study-level information: HLA loss of heterozygosity: 5.5% to 8.5% AIS, about 15% MIA, over 30% ADC, none AAH.

Notes on the study in general: Later-stage lesions appeared to have more T cells, more diversity, less clonality.

Sequenced sample: FFPE invasive lung adenocarcinoma tissue. This receptor was taken from a person aged 60 to 70 with lung adenocarcinoma.

DNA for the CDR3: TGTGCCAGCAGCCAAGAGACCACAGGGAGCTCGGGGGGCCGATTCTTC. It codes for CASSQETTGSSGGRFF. This chain connects TRBV4-2 to TRBJ2-1, with D perhaps TRBD2 (7 bases). The V and J ends lost 0 bases and 16 bases respectively, with 25 bases between them. Germline loops: CDR1 LGHNA, CDR2 YNFKEQ. The CDR3 has 16 amino acids.